Described below is a single T cell receptor beta chain sequence and its context. The study drew participants aged roughly 18 to 95 years from roughly 25 US areas. The CDR3 totals 14 residues. Germline CDR1 reads SGHNT; CDR2 reads YYREEE (reference sequence). V gave up 4 bases and J gave up 5 bases; unmatched junction bases: 2. The protocol was immunoSEQ multiplex PCR, while the TCRdb copy is restricted to in-frame clones and leaves out a portion. The sample consists of about 240,000 clones, around 85% of them appearing once. This sample was included in a study of blood T cell repertoires in COVID-19. The sequenced material came from PBMCs or T cells enriched from blood (not recorded which). The TCR comes from a woman aged 40 to 50 with acute COVID-19. V and J are TRBV5-4 and TRBJ1-6; 8 nucleotides line up with TRBD1. DNA of the CDR3: TGTGCCAGCAGCCAGGACAGGGATAATTCACCCCTCCACTTT. Protein product: CASSQDRDNSPLHF.